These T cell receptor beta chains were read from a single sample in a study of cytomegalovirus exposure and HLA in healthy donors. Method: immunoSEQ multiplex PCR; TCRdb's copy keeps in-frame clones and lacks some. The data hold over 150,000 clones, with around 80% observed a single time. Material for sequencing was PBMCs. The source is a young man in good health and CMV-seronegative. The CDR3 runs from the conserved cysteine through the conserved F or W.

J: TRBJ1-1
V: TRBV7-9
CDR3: CASSPPTGEADTEAFF

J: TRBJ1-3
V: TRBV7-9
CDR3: CASSLVDSSGNTIYF

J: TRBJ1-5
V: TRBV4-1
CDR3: CASSLQWGQGFGQPQHF

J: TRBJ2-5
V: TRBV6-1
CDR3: CATSRGGQETQYF

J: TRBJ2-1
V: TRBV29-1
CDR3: CSVQTSGSNEQFF

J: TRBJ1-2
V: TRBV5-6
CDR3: CASSLGSWSNYGYTF

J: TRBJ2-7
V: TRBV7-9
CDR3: CASSHRDKEEQYF

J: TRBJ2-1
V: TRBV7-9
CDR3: CASSLRKGYNEQFF

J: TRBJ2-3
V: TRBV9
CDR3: CASSVVGSGGTDTQYF

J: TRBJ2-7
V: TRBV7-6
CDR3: CASSLGGTADYEQYF

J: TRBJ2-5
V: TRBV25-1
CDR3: CASSRGQKETQYF